Listed below are T cell receptor beta chains from one sample, sequenced in a study of vaccination and CD4 T cells after COVID-19. MiXCR, applied by TCRdb to the PCR reads, yields one record per CDR3 protein. Of tens of thousands of distinct CDR3 sequences in the sample, roughly 70% were seen once. These receptors' antigens are unknown. The input for sequencing was CD4+ T cells from blood, cultured in vitro, taken after SARS-CoV-2 vaccination. These receptors all come from a human donor who received a COVID-19 vaccine. Each CDR3 is given with its conserved first and last residue. D genes are given only for firm matches. Size is omitted from some rows. Given values are once, few, many or a class for expanded clones.

abundance	d_gene	v_gene	j_gene	CDR3aa	CDR3nt
-	TRBD1	TRBV6-1	TRBJ1-5	CASSVRTGGYQPQHF	TGTGCCAGCAGTGTTAGAACAGGGGGTTATCAGCCCCAGCATTTT
-	-	TRBV20-1	TRBJ1-2	CSARERRENYGYTF	TGCAGTGCTAGAGAACGCAGGGAAAACTATGGCTACACCTTC
-	-	TRBV11-3	TRBJ1-1	CASSLAGNTEAFF	TGTGCCAGCAGCTTAGCGGGGAACACTGAAGCTTTCTTT
few	TRBD1	TRBV7-8	TRBJ2-7	CASSSVNSGTGLVYEQYF	TGTGCCAGCAGCTCAGTAAATTCCGGGACAGGCCTTGTCTACGAGCAGTACTTC
-	TRBD2	TRBV10-3	TRBJ2-1	CALSVGGNEQFF	TGTGCCCTTTCCGTCGGGGGGAATGAGCAGTTCTTC
-	-	TRBV6-2/TRBV6-3	TRBJ2-3	CASSYSGTSTDTQYF	TGTGCCAGCAGTTACTCAGGCACTAGCACAGATACGCAGTATTTT
-	-	TRBV19	TRBJ2-7	CASSLRDSRDEQYF	TGTGCCAGTAGTCTCCGGGACTCGCGCGACGAGCAGTACTTC
-	-	TRBV5-4	TRBJ2-5	CASSTGVRQETQYF	TGTGCCAGCAGCACCGGGGTCCGCCAAGAGACCCAGTACTTC
-	-	TRBV5-1	TRBJ1-2	CASSLVGVLYGYTF	TGCGCCAGCAGCTTGGTTGGGGTTCTCTATGGCTACACCTTC
-	-	TRBV6-2/TRBV6-3	TRBJ1-2	CASISGPNYGYTF	TGTGCCAGCATTAGCGGTCCTAACTATGGCTACACCTTC
few	TRBD2	TRBV6-1	TRBJ2-5	CASSEELSGGAQETQYF	TGTGCCAGCAGTGAAGAACTAAGCGGGGGAGCCCAAGAGACCCAGTACTTC
-	TRBD2	TRBV20-1	TRBJ2-5	CSAFGLAGGGTQYF	TGCAGTGCTTTTGGACTAGCGGGGGGTGGGACCCAGTACTTC
-	TRBD2	TRBV20-1	TRBJ2-3	CSARVGTSGEKTADTQYF	TGCAGTGCTAGAGTGGGGACTAGCGGGGAAAAAACCGCAGATACGCAGTATTTT
few	TRBD1	TRBV27	TRBJ1-2	CASSRTGLTNYGYTF	TGTGCCAGCAGCAGGACAGGACTGACTAACTATGGCTACACCTTC
-	TRBD1	TRBV5-1	TRBJ1-2	CASSLAGTGGTEGGYTF	TGCGCCAGCAGCTTGGCGGGGACAGGGGGGACCGAGGGAGGCTACACCTTC
-	-	TRBV11-2	TRBJ2-5	CASSLDRPQQETQYF	TGTGCCAGCAGCTTAGACAGGCCCCAGCAAGAGACCCAGTACTTC
-	TRBD1	TRBV7-3	TRBJ1-1	CASRSGQGGIGNTEAFF	TGTGCCAGCAGATCCGGACAGGGTGGCATTGGGAACACTGAAGCTTTCTTT
-	-	TRBV6-5	TRBJ1-1	CASSYSVRPGTEAFF	TGTGCCAGCAGTTACAGCGTACGTCCGGGCACTGAAGCTTTCTTT
-	-	TRBV20-1	TRBJ1-2	CSARGQGNYGYTF	TGCAGTGCGAGGGGACAAGGCAACTATGGCTACACCTTC
-	-	TRBV6-1	TRBJ1-6	CASTPGQRSYNSPLHF	TGTGCCAGCACCCCGGGACAACGCTCCTATAATTCACCCCTCCACTTT
-	-	TRBV20-1	TRBJ2-5	CSARDTGGETQYF	TGCAGTGCTAGAGATACCGGTGGTGAGACCCAGTACTTC
-	-	TRBV2	TRBJ1-1	CASSEISPLNTEAFF	TGTGCCAGCAGTGAAATATCTCCGTTGAACACTGAAGCTTTCTTT
-	-	TRBV18	TRBJ2-5	CASSLGQQETQYF	TGTGCCAGCTCACTTGGACAGCAAGAGACCCAGTACTTC
-	TRBD1	TRBV19	TRBJ1-2	CASSMRFGQGNLYGYTF	TGTGCCAGTAGTATGCGATTCGGACAGGGGAACCTCTATGGCTACACCTTC
-	-	TRBV15	TRBJ1-5	CATSETDSNQPQHF	TGTGCCACCAGCGAGACTGATAGCAATCAGCCCCAGCATTTT
-	-	TRBV18	TRBJ1-5	CASSSGAGNQPQHF	TGTGCCAGCTCATCTGGAGCGGGAAATCAGCCCCAGCATTTT
few	-	TRBV7-2	TRBJ2-3	CASSRDTPTDTQYF	TGTGCCAGCAGCCGGGACACTCCTACAGATACGCAGTATTTT
-	-	TRBV20-1	TRBJ1-2	CSAPTGNYGYTF	TGCAGTGCTCCAACAGGGAACTATGGCTACACCTTC
few	TRBD1	TRBV19	TRBJ1-1	CASSPAGQGKTEAFF	TGTGCCAGTAGTCCCGCCGGACAGGGGAAAACTGAAGCTTTCTTT
-	TRBD2	TRBV2	TRBJ2-5	CASILAGVETQYF	TGTGCCAGCATACTAGCGGGGGTAGAGACCCAGTACTTC
-	-	TRBV6-4	TRBJ1-2	CASSAKGDGYTF	TGTGCCAGCAGTGCAAAGGGGGATGGCTACACCTTC
-	-	TRBV10-2	TRBJ2-5	CASSESLGTQYF	TGCGCCAGCAGTGAGTCTTTGGGGACCCAGTACTTC
-	TRBD2	TRBV20-1	TRBJ2-3	CSARAGGPTDTQYF	TGCAGTGCTAGAGCGGGGGGGCCGACAGATACGCAGTATTTT
-	-	TRBV12-3/TRBV12-4	TRBJ1-5	CASSGDGNQPQHF	TGTGCCAGCAGTGGGGATGGCAATCAGCCCCAGCATTTT
-	-	TRBV6-5	TRBJ2-2	CASSYSRRTTNTGELFF	TGTGCCAGCAGTTACTCCAGAAGGACAACGAACACCGGGGAGCTGTTTTTT
few	-	TRBV2	TRBJ1-5	CASSRDILSNQPQHF	TGTGCCAGCAGTAGGGACATCCTTAGCAATCAGCCCCAGCATTTT
-	-	TRBV21-1	TRBJ2-1	CASSKDQRGGPSSYNEQFF	TGTGCCAGCAGCAAAGATCAGCGGGGGGGCCCGAGCTCCTACAATGAGCAGTTCTTC
few	-	TRBV7-9	TRBJ1-2	CASSLVVSNYGYTF	TGTGCCAGCAGCTTAGTGGTCAGTAACTATGGCTACACCTTC
-	TRBD1	TRBV6-1	TRBJ2-3	CASSGPRAGQGADTQYF	TGTGCCAGCAGTGGACCTCGGGCTGGACAGGGGGCAGATACGCAGTATTTT
-	-	TRBV10-3	TRBJ1-3	CASHPRDLSSGNTIYF	TGTGCCAGCCACCCCAGGGACCTAAGCTCTGGAAACACCATATATTTT
-	-	TRBV14	TRBJ2-3	CASSQVVGQTDTQYF	TGTGCCAGCAGCCAAGTGGTTGGACAGACAGATACGCAGTATTTT
-	TRBD2	TRBV6-1	TRBJ2-7	CASQRISRSGGSYEQYF	TGTGCCAGCCAGAGGATAAGCCGTAGCGGGGGATCCTACGAGCAGTACTTC
-	TRBD2	TRBV20-1	TRBJ2-3	CSARKGLAGSGGTQYF	TGCAGTGCTAGAAAGGGACTAGCGGGGTCCGGAGGTACGCAGTATTTT
once	-	TRBV30	TRBJ1-6	CAWSVRGDSPLHF	TGTGCCTGGAGTGTACGGGGGGATTCACCCCTCCACTTT